The 23 T cell receptor beta chains below come from one sample, sequenced in a study of PD-1 blockade in classical Hodgkin lymphoma. Time point of the sample: newly diagnosed, previously untreated cHL patient sample. Only in-frame clones appear in the TCRdb table, and some are missing; sequencing was by immunoSEQ multiplex PCR. The sample includes several thousand clones, over 70% seen only once; the top ten take roughly 7.4%. Sequenced sample: peripheral blood mononuclear cells (PBMCs). These receptors originate from a human donor with classical Hodgkin lymphoma.

The chain is built from TRBV2 and TRBJ1-5; tentative D call: TRBD1 (5 bases). V was pared by 6 bases and J by 5 bases, with 14 bases between. CDR1 is SNHLY, CDR2 FYNNEI, per germline. There are 14 residues in the CDR3. The CDR3 sequence is CASSAQGGHQPQHF. The CDR3 coding sequence is TGTGCCAGCAGCGCTCAGGGAGGGCATCAGCCCCAGCATTTT.

The rearrangement joins TRBV30 to TRBJ2-6, with TRBD1 matching over 10 bases. The germline gives CDR1 GTSNPN, CDR2 SVGIG (reference sequence). The V and J ends lost 7 bases and 4 bases, in that order; junction bases with no gene match: 10. The CDR3 covers 16 residues. Here the CDR3 reads CAFDRTGGSGANVLTF. The CDR3 DNA follows: TGTGCCTTCGACCGGACAGGGGGATCGGGGGCCAACGTCCTGACTTTC.

V gene TRBV30 combines with J gene TRBJ1-2, with D uncertain. The V gene lost 0 bases and the J gene lost 8 bases, with 16 bases spanning the gap. The CDR3 has 14 residues. Germline V gene lookup returns CDR1 GTSNPN and CDR2 SVGIG (reference sequence). This CDR3 is CAWSVLPGPEGYTF. The CDR3 coding sequence is TGTGCCTGGAGTGTACTCCCCGGCCCGGAGGGCTACACCTTC.

V and J are TRBV6-6 and TRBJ2-7; maybe TRBD1 (6 bases). The V end was cut by 2 bases, the J end by 3 bases, with 11 bases between. The CDR3 contains 14 residues. Germline loops: CDR1 MNHNY, CDR2 SVGAGI (reference sequence). The CDR3 loop reads CASSYTTGNYEQYF. DNA for the CDR3: TGTGCCAGCAGTTACACAACAGGGAACTACGAGCAGTACTTC.

This clone was seen more than once but under ten times. The genes are TRBV25-1 and TRBJ1-6; D is perhaps TRBD1 (5 bases). Trimming shortened V by 4 bases and J by 7 bases, and 8 bases separated the two germline ends. The V gene's germline CDR1 is MGHDK and CDR2 SYGVNS. CDR3 length: 13 residues. The CDR3 reads CASSAGGNSPLHF. The CDR3 DNA reads TGTGCCAGCAGTGCGGGGGGGAATTCACCCCTCCACTTT.

This clone was counted a few times. The chain combines TRBV7-2 with TRBJ2-2; possibly TRBD1 for D (5 bases). V was pared by 5 bases and J by 5 bases, with 15 bases between. The germline V gene has CDR1 SGHTA and CDR2 FQGNSA. The CDR3 loop spans 15 amino acids. The CDR3 sequence: CASSPGSQGTGELFF. The DNA of the CDR3 is TGTGCCAGCAGCCCCGGGTCTCAGGGAACCGGGGAGCTGTTTTTT.

This clone occurred a few times. The chain recombines TRBV5-4 with TRBJ2-1, with 9 bases matching TRBD2. J was trimmed by 9 bases and V by 0 bases; bases with no gene match: 4. Germline V gene data show CDR1 as SGHNT and CDR2 as YYREEE (reference sequence). This CDR3 spans 14 amino acids. This CDR3 is CASSLVAGEVEQFF. The DNA of the CDR3 is TGTGCCAGCAGCTTGGTAGCGGGGGAGGTTGAGCAGTTCTTC.

For the CDR3, the DNA is TGCAGCGGCGCCGGGACAGGGGGCTTTTCCGGGGCCAACGTCCTGACTTTC. This encodes CSGAGTGGFSGANVLTF. The V gene is TRBV29-1, the J gene TRBJ2-6; 12 bases agree with TRBD1. There are 17 residues in the CDR3. V trimming: 7 bases; J trimming: 4 bases; junction bases outside the gene matches: 11. Germline CDR1 SQVTM, CDR2 ANQGSEA.

The chain has TRBV28 and TRBJ2-7, with D perhaps matching TRBD1 (5 bases). Trimming removed 5 bases from V and 3 bases from J, with 14 bases in between. This CDR3 contains 14 residues. Germline loops: CDR1 MDHEN, CDR2 SYDVKM. The CDR3 DNA reads as TGTGCCAGCAGTATATCCAGGGATTTCTACGAGCAGTACTTC. This codes for CASSISRDFYEQYF.

CDR3 in amino acids: CASSIPRTGISNQPQHF. In DNA form, the CDR3 reads TGTGCCAGTAGTATCCCAAGGACGGGAATTAGCAATCAGCCCCAGCATTTT. This chain links TRBV19 with TRBJ1-5; D ambiguous. Germline CDR1 and CDR2: LNHDA and SQIVND (reference sequence). The ends were cut back, 3 bases at V and 0 bases at J, with 15 bases in the middle. This CDR3 spans 17 amino acids. The full variable domain, in which reference TRBV19 and TRBJ1-5 provide the parts outside the CDR3, is DGGITQSPKYLFRKEGQNVTLSCEQNLNHDAMYWYRQDPGQGLRLIYYSQIVNDFQKGDIAEGYSVSREKKESFPLTVTSAQKNPTAFYLCASSIPRTGISNQPQHFGDGTRLSIL.

The chain joins TRBV5-6 to TRBJ2-4; a weak D match, TRBD2 (6 bases). Trimming stripped 0 bases from V and 2 bases from J, with 15 bases between. There are 17 residues in the CDR3. Germline V gene data show CDR1 as SGHDT and CDR2 as YYEEEE. CDR3 nucleotides: TGTGCCAGCAGCTTGGTCCCTAGCGTGAATCCCAAAAACATTCAGTACTTC. It translates to CASSLVPSVNPKNIQYF.

The chain is built from TRBV7-8 and TRBJ2-3; TRBD2 agrees at 8 bases. Germline CDR1 is SGHVS and CDR2 is FQNEAQ. The V and J ends lost 4 bases and 3 bases, in that order; junction bases with no gene match: 18. The CDR3 is made up of 19 amino acids. CDR3 region: CASSSPSGTTSEWTDTQYF. The CDR3 nucleotides are TGTGCCAGCAGCTCCCCTTCGGGGACGACTAGCGAGTGGACAGATACGCAGTATTTT.

The V and J genes are TRBV4-2 and TRBJ2-7; 7 bases line up with TRBD1. The CDR3 runs 15 residues. CDR1 LGHNA and CDR2 YNFKEQ come from the germline V gene. Losses at the gene ends were 1 base for V and 5 bases for J; bases not matched to a gene: 8. CDR3 region: CASSQAQGEVHEQYF. The CDR3 region has the DNA TGTGCCAGCAGCCAAGCCCAGGGGGAAGTCCACGAGCAGTACTTC.

The rearrangement joins TRBV6-5 to TRBJ1-1; tentatively, D is TRBD1 (6 bases). CDR1 and CDR2 from the germline V gene are MNHEY and SVGAGI. The CDR3 length is 15 residues. V lost 6 bases, J lost 3 bases, and 17 bases lay in between. The CDR3, as DNA: TGTGCCAGCAGACGCGGCCTACAGGGTTACACTGAAGCTTTCTTT. This sequence encodes CASRRGLQGYTEAFF.

CDR3 sequence: CASSTMGTALTHEQYF. Written as DNA, the CDR3 is TGTGCCAGTAGTACCATGGGGACTGCCCTAACCCACGAGCAGTACTTC. The rearrangement uses TRBV19 and TRBJ2-7, with a possible D match to TRBD2 (6 bases). This CDR3 is built from 16 residues. Trimming took off 4 bases at V and 5 bases at J, with 21 bases between the two ends. Germline values: CDR1 LNHDA, CDR2 SQIVND (reference sequence).

The table lists this clone with a count of one. The chain joins TRBV2 to TRBJ1-2, with 8 bases matching TRBD1. CDR3 length: 15 amino acids. With V trimmed by 3 bases and J by 3 bases, 6 bases remained unmatched. Germline CDR1 reads SNHLY; CDR2 reads FYNNEI. The CDR3 nucleotides are TGTGCCAGCAGTGAGGGTCAGGGGGCTTACTATGGCTACACCTTC. This gives the protein CASSEGQGAYYGYTF.

The gene calls are TRBV6-5 and TRBJ2-5; D is perhaps TRBD2 (7 bases). This CDR3 has 16 amino acids. In germline, CDR1 is MNHEY, CDR2 SVGAGI. V was pared by 2 bases and J by 9 bases, with 22 bases between. In DNA, the CDR3 is TGTGCCAGCAGTTACCCTTCGCCGGGGGGCGGGGAGGCCCAGTACTTC. Its protein product is CASSYPSPGGGEAQYF.

The chain couples TRBV4-2 to TRBJ2-1, with 8 nucleotides matching TRBD2. The CDR3 consists of 16 residues. CDR1 is LGHNA, CDR2 YNFKEQ, per germline. The V gene end was trimmed by 2 bases and the J gene end by 6 bases; junction bases not matched to a gene: 9. The DNA of the CDR3 is TGTGCCAGCAGCCAAAATGAGCGGGAGTATGGCAATGAGCAGTTCTTC. Translated, it gives CASSQNEREYGNEQFF.

V gene TRBV6-6 combines with J gene TRBJ1-1; D call uncertain. Trimming took off 2 bases at V and 5 bases at J, with 6 bases between the two ends. CDR1 and CDR2 from the germline V gene are MNHNY and SVGAGI (reference sequence). The length of the CDR3 is 12 residues. Here the CDR3 DNA reads TGTGCCAGCAGTTACGAAAGAACTGAAGCTTTCTTT. Its translation is CASSYERTEAFF.

CDR3 in amino acids: CASSEGTRNSPLHF. Here the CDR3 DNA reads TGTGCCAGCAGTGAGGGGACGAGAAATTCACCCCTCCACTTT. This rearrangement joins TRBV2 to TRBJ1-6; D might be TRBD1 (5 bases). The germline V gene encodes CDR1 SNHLY and CDR2 FYNNEI. The V and J ends lost 3 bases and 7 bases respectively, with 10 bases between them. This CDR3 is built from 14 residues.

The rearrangement links TRBV4-1 to TRBJ2-7; D gene uncertain. V was shortened by 0 bases and J by 2 bases, with 8 bases between the two germline ends. Germline CDR1 is MGHRA and CDR2 is YSYEKL. The CDR3 has 14 amino acids. The CDR3 bases are TGCGCCAGCAGCCAAGATAAGGGTCCCTACGAGCAGTACTTC. This translates into CASSQDKGPYEQYF.

This clone was counted between two and nine times. Other DNA sequences in this specimen translate into the identical CDR3. The chain employs TRBV18 and TRBJ2-1, with D possibly being TRBD1 (6 bases). The CDR3 is 13 amino acids. Germline loops: CDR1 KGHSH, CDR2 LQKENI. V gave up 3 bases and J gave up 3 bases, with 6 bases separating them. Written as DNA, the CDR3 is TGTGCCAGCTCACCGGACAGCTACAATGAGCAGTTCTTC. Translated: CASSPDSYNEQFF.

CDR3 DNA sequence: TGCAGCGTTGAAGGGGGAGAGGCCCAGTATTTT. It yields the protein CSVEGGEAQYF. V is TRBV29-1 and J is TRBJ2-3, with D possibly TRBD2 on 5 matching bases. This CDR3 is built from 11 residues. Trimming removed 1 base from V and 12 bases from J, with 11 bases in between. CDR1 and CDR2 from the germline V gene are SQVTM and ANQGSEA.